This T cell receptor (beta chain) came from a study of T cells in tuberculosis. The V gene end was trimmed by 5 bases and the J gene end by 0 bases; junction bases not matched to a gene: 4. The CDR3 has 15 amino acids. Germline V CDR1 and CDR2: SGHTA, FQGTGA. Sequenced by immunoSEQ multiplex PCR; TCRdb stores in-frame clones only, minus some. Of some 60,000 clones in the sample, around 86% were seen once. After thawing and overnight rest, PBMC were stained with GMM-loaded CD1B tetramer, viability dye and anti-CD3 for sorting. C32 glucose monomycolate from Rhodococcus equi was loaded onto the CD1B tetramers. PBMC for tetramer sorting were first depleted of CD14-expressing monocytes. Tetramer-negative cells, roughly 100,000 per donor, were also sorted.

The sequenced material came from CD1b-GMM tetramer-negative cells sorted from PBMCs. This chain links TRBV7-3 with TRBJ2-1; 7 bases align to TRBD1. The sequence derives from an adult woman with latent tuberculosis. The DNA for the CDR3 is TGTGCCAGCAGCGATGACAGGGCCTCCTACAATGAGCAGTTCTTC. Its protein is CASSDDRASYNEQFF. The variable domain in full, with the rest retrieved from reference TRBV7-3 and TRBJ2-1, is GAGVSQTPSNKVTEKGKYVELRCDPISGHTALYWYRQSLGQGPEFLIYFQGTGAADDSGLPNDRFFAVRPEGSVSTLKIQRTERGDSAVYLCASSDDRASYNEQFFGPGTRLTVL.